The clone carrying this T cell receptor (beta chain) occurred a few times. This record belongs to a study of shared T cell receptors in the human thymus. The table came from immunoSEQ multiplex PCR; TCRdb's copy has only in-frame clones and leaves some out. The sample shows about 660,000 clones, roughly 90% of them seen only once. The CDR3 runs to 17 residues. V lost 3 bases and J 2 bases, leaving 18 bases between the germline ends. Per germline, CDR1 SEHNR and CDR2 FQNEAQ (reference sequence). The data also belong to a second study, concerning human thymus T cells.

The specimen was thymocytes. The rearrangement joins TRBV7-9 to TRBJ2-3, with TRBD1 as a possible D gene (6 bases). The receptor was derived from a boy under two years old with a congenital heart defect. For the CDR3, the DNA is TGTGCCAGCAGCTTGTCGGGACACGGACCCCTCACAGATACGCAGTATTTT. Protein product: CASSLSGHGPLTDTQYF.